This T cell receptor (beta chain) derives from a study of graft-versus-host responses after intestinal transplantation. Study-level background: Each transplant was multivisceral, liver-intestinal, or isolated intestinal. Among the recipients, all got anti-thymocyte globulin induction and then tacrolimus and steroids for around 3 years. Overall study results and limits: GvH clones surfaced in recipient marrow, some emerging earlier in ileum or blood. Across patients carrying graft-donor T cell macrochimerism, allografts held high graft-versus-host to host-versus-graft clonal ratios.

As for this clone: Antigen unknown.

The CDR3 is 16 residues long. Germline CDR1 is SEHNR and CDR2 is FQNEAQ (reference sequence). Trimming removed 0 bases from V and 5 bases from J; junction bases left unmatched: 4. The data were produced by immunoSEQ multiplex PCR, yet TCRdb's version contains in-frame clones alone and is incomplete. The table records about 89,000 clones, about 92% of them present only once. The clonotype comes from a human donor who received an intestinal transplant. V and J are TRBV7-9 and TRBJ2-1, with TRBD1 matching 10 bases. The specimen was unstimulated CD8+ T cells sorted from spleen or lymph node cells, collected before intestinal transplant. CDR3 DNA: TGTGCCAGCAGCTTAGCGGACAGGGGGTTGAACAATGAGCAGTTCTTC. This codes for CASSLADRGLNNEQFF.